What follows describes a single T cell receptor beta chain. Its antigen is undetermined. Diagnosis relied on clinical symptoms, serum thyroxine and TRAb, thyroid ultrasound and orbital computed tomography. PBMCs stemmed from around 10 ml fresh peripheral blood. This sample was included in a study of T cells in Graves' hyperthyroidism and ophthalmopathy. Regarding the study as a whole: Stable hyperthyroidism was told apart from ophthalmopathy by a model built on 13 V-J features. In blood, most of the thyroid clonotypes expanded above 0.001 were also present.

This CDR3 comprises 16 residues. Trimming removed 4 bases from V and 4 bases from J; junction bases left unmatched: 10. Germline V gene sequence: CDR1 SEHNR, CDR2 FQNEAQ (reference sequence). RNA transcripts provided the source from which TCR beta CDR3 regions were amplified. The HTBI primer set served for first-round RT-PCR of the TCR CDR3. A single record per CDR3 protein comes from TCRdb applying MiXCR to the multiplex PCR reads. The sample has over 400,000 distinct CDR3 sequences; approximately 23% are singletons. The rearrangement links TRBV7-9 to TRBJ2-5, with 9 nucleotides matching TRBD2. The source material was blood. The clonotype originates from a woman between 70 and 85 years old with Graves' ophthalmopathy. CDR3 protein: CASSSRGSGGPETQYF. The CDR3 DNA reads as TGTGCCAGCAGCTCCCGGGGTAGCGGGGGCCCAGAGACCCAGTACTTC. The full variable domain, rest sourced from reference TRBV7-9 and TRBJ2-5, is DTGVSQNPRHKITKRGQNVTFRCDPISEHNRLYWYRQTLGQGPEFLTYFQNEAQLEKSRLLSDRFSAERPKGSFSTLEIQRTEQGDSAMYLCASSSRGSGGPETQYFGPGTRLLVL.